Below are 21 T cell receptor beta chains sequenced from a single sample in a study of T cell changes during pregnancy in multiple sclerosis. The protocol was immunoSEQ multiplex PCR, while the TCRdb copy is restricted to in-frame clones and leaves out a portion. The sample carries 50,000 or so clones, about 90% recorded once. This material consisted of CD4+ T cells from peripheral blood mononuclear cells, taken in the second trimester of pregnancy. The receptors here all came from a female donor with multiple sclerosis, enrolled in a pregnancy study.

The chain joins TRBV14 to TRBJ2-7, with a possible D match to TRBD2 (5 bases). The CDR3 spans 15 residues. CDR1 and CDR2 (germline): SGHDN, FVKESK. Trimming stripped 0 bases from V and 1 base from J, with 10 bases between. The chain's CDR3 is CASSQETRGSYEQYF. The CDR3 nucleotides are TGTGCCAGCAGCCAAGAGACCCGAGGGTCCTACGAGCAGTACTTC.

The genes are TRBV20-1 and TRBJ1-2, with a weak D call TRBD1 (5 bases). CDR3 length equals 11 residues. Per the germline V gene, CDR1 is DFQATT and CDR2 is SNEGSKA (reference sequence). Deletions cut 6 bases from V and 2 bases from J, with 7 bases between. CDR3 sequence (DNA): TGCAGTGCGGAGGGGAACTATGGCTACACCTTC. This gives the protein CSAEGNYGYTF.

The chain employs TRBV6-5 and TRBJ2-7; D perhaps matches TRBD1 (5 bases). The CDR3 length is 15 residues. Trimming stripped 2 bases from V and 2 bases from J, with 13 bases between. Germline V gene sequence: CDR1 MNHEY, CDR2 SVGAGI. CDR3 DNA sequence: TGTGCCAGCAGTTACGGCGCAGGGCCCCCCTACGAGCAGTACTTC. Its translation is CASSYGAGPPYEQYF.

The V gene is TRBV4-2, the J gene TRBJ1-4; weak D call: TRBD1 (6 bases). Trimming pared 3 bases from V and 2 bases from J, leaving 28 bases between. The CDR3 is 21 amino acids. Germline assignment: CDR1 LGHNA and CDR2 YNFKEQ. Written as DNA, the CDR3 is TGTGCCAGCAGCCACCCCGGAGGGAGGCGGGGGGCTCTGGGGACTAATGAAAAACTGTTTTTT. This codes for CASSHPGGRRGALGTNEKLFF.

V gene TRBV27 combines with J gene TRBJ1-1; 8 positions agree with TRBD1. The junction had 16 bases not matched to a gene; V was cut back by 4 bases and J by 3 bases. The V gene's germline CDR1 is MNHEY and CDR2 SMNVEV (reference sequence). The CDR3 sequence is 18 residues long. The CDR3 is CASSSFRGPGRWDTEAFF. CDR3 DNA sequence: TGTGCCAGCAGTTCATTCAGGGGGCCAGGTCGTTGGGACACTGAAGCTTTCTTT.

The genes are TRBV11-3 and TRBJ2-3; 13 bases line up with TRBD2. This CDR3 region has 19 residues. J was trimmed by 5 bases and V by 5 bases; bases with no gene match: 16. Germline assignment: CDR1 SGHNT and CDR2 YENEEA. CDR3 DNA sequence: TGTGCCAGCAGCCCAGATGGCGGACTAGCGGGGGCGCTAGGAGATACGCAGTATTTT. This encodes CASSPDGGLAGALGDTQYF. Full variable domain (rest looked up from reference TRBV11-3 and TRBJ2-3): EAGVVQSPRYKIIEKKQPVAFWCNPISGHNTLYWYLQNLGQGPELLIRYENEEAVDDSQLPKDRFSAERLKGVDSTLKIQPAELGDSAVYLCASSPDGGLAGALGDTQYFGPGTRLTVL.

This chain connects TRBV19 to TRBJ1-4; D not certain. This CDR3 has 13 amino acids. The germline gives CDR1 LNHDA, CDR2 SQIVND (reference sequence). V was cut by 6 bases and J by 3 bases, with 8 bases left in between. CDR3 amino acids: CASRTVANEKLFF. Written as DNA, the CDR3 is TGTGCCAGTAGAACAGTAGCTAATGAAAAACTGTTTTTT.

The chain carries TRBV25-1 and TRBJ2-1; 11 bases are shared with TRBD1. V was clipped by 10 bases and J by 8 bases; unmatched bases: 10. The germline V gene has CDR1 MGHDK and CDR2 SYGVNS. This CDR3 is 14 amino acids long. In DNA, the CDR3 is TGTGCCACCTCAAGGGACAGGGGGTCCGATGAGCAGTTCTTC. Its protein is CATSRDRGSDEQFF.

V usage is TRBV9 and J usage is TRBJ2-1, with 8 bases that match TRBD1. Germline loops: CDR1 SGDLS, CDR2 YYNGEE. This CDR3 has 16 residues. With 4 bases clipped from V and 6 bases from J, the junction kept 12 bases outside the gene matches. This chain's CDR3 is CASSPTPGQGGNEQFF. For the CDR3, the DNA is TGTGCCAGCAGCCCTACCCCCGGACAGGGCGGCAATGAGCAGTTCTTC.

This rearrangement joins TRBV5-1 to TRBJ1-4, with D possibly matching TRBD1 (5 bases). This CDR3 is 14 amino acids long. Trimming took 0 bases from V and 6 from J, leaving 9 bases between them. Germline CDR1 and CDR2: SGHRS and YFSETQ. The CDR3 sequence: CASSLDRPDEKLFF. CDR3 nucleotides: TGCGCCAGCAGCTTGGACAGGCCTGATGAAAAACTGTTTTTT.

The chain uses TRBV5-4 and TRBJ1-5, with D perhaps TRBD1 (5 bases). The V gene lost 0 bases and the J gene lost 6 bases, with 10 bases spanning the gap. The germline V gene has CDR1 SGHNT and CDR2 YYREEE (reference sequence). The CDR3 loop spans 14 amino acids. The CDR3 DNA reads TGTGCCAGCAGCTTGGGGACAAAGGGTCAGCCCCAGCATTTT. Its protein is CASSLGTKGQPQHF.

The chain is built from TRBV5-1 and TRBJ2-7; 7 bases map to TRBD2. J lost 11 bases, V lost 0 bases, and 11 bases had no gene match. Germline V gene data show CDR1 as SGHRS and CDR2 as YFSETQ. The CDR3 consists of 14 residues. CDR3 sequence reads: CASSLEAAGPTEYF. DNA of the CDR3: TGCGCCAGCAGCTTGGAGGCAGCGGGGCCTACGGAGTACTTC. The whole variable domain, filled in from reference TRBV5-1 and TRBJ2-7, reads KAGVTQTPRYLIKTRGQQVTLSCSPISGHRSVSWYQQTPGQGLQFLFEYFSETQRNKGNFPGRFSGRQFSNSRSEMNVSTLELGDSALYLCASSLEAAGPTEYFGPGTRLTVT.

The rearrangement joins TRBV7-3 to TRBJ2-3; the match to TRBD2 covers 10 bases. The CDR3 is made up of 14 amino acids. CDR1 and CDR2 from the germline V gene are SGHTA and FQGTGA. J was trimmed by 5 bases and V by 4 bases; bases with no gene match: 3. In nucleotides, the CDR3 is TGTGCCAGCAGCTCGAGCGGGGGGGGAGATACGCAGTATTTT. Amino acids: CASSSSGGGDTQYF.

The rearrangement links TRBV27 to TRBJ1-1; D remains unclear. CDR1 MNHEY and CDR2 SMNVEV come from the germline V gene (reference sequence). This CDR3 is built from 14 residues. V was cut by 3 bases and J by 2 bases, with 10 bases left in between. Written as DNA, the CDR3 is TGTGCCAGCAGTTTGGCCCCAGGCAACACTGAAGCTTTCTTT. Residues: CASSLAPGNTEAFF.

The chain uses TRBV28 and TRBJ1-6; 7 bases are a match to TRBD1. Germline CDR1 is MDHEN and CDR2 is SYDVKM. V dropped 7 bases and J dropped 7; count of bases not matched to a gene: 7. The length of the CDR3 is 14 residues. The CDR3 DNA reads TGTGCCAGCAAAGAAGGGACAGACAATTCACCCCTCCACTTT. Residues: CASKEGTDNSPLHF.

The sample holds a few counts of this clone. The V and J genes are TRBV27 and TRBJ1-5; tentatively, D is TRBD1 (5 bases). Germline V gives CDR1 MNHEY, CDR2 SMNVEV (reference sequence). Trimming stripped 4 bases from V and 6 bases from J, with 10 bases between. The CDR3 runs 13 residues. Written as DNA, the CDR3 is TGTGCCAGCAGTTGGGGGGGTAGTCAGCCCCAGCATTTT. Translation gives CASSWGGSQPQHF.

V usage is TRBV4-1 and J usage is TRBJ2-5, with 9 positions matching TRBD1. The CDR3 covers 17 residues. V shed 1 base and J 9 bases; nucleotides not matched to a gene: 15. In germline, CDR1 is MGHRA, CDR2 YSYEKL. The CDR3 protein is CASSQVWTGTGYEAQYF. CDR3 nucleotides: TGCGCCAGCAGCCAAGTGTGGACCGGGACAGGGTATGAGGCCCAGTACTTC.

The genes are TRBV9 and TRBJ2-5; TRBD2 aligns across 14 bases. Germline-derived CDR1 and CDR2 are SGDLS and YYNGEE. V was clipped by 0 bases and J by 1 base; unmatched bases: 2. CDR3 length equals 17 residues. In nucleotides, the CDR3 is TGTGCCAGCAGCGTAGGGACTAGCGGGGGGAGCCAAGAGACCCAGTACTTC. It encodes CASSVGTSGGSQETQYF.

V gene TRBV7-9 combines with J gene TRBJ1-1, with D uncertain. This CDR3 comprises 15 residues. V lost 1 base and J 3 bases, leaving 12 bases between the germline ends. Per germline, CDR1 SEHNR and CDR2 FQNEAQ (reference sequence). DNA for the CDR3: TGTGCCAGCAGCTTAGGTGCGGGGATGGACACTGAAGCTTTCTTT. It encodes CASSLGAGMDTEAFF.

This clone came up once. The junction differs from germline at one of its ends, possibly a read error. The gene calls are TRBV28 and TRBJ1-2; D not certain. CDR1 and CDR2 (germline): MDHEN, SYDVKM. CDR3 size: 13 residues. CDR3 region: CASRDGTNYGYTF. The CDR3 region has the DNA TGTGCCAGCAGAGACGGAACAAACTACGGCTACACCTTC.

The chain carries TRBV9 and TRBJ1-3, with 7 nucleotides matching TRBD1. The CDR3 is 15 residues long. V trimming: 2 bases; J trimming: 3 bases; junction bases outside the gene matches: 5. CDR1 and CDR2 from the germline V gene are SGDLS and YYNGEE. CDR3 bases: TGTGCCAGCAGCGTTATCGCAGGGGGTGGAAACACCATATATTTT. Encoded protein: CASSVIAGGGNTIYF.